This T cell receptor (beta chain) is drawn from a study of patients and donors after allogeneic stem cell transplantation. This clonotype has ten or more counts. One entry per CDR3 protein, called by TCRdb with MiXCR from the RT-PCR reads. The sample consists of approximately 90,000 distinct CDR3 sequences, 4% to 5% of them appearing once. Trimming left V 4 bases short and J 7 bases short, with 14 bases between. The CDR3 is made up of 15 amino acids. Germline assignment: CDR1 SEHNR and CDR2 FQNEAQ (reference sequence). This TCR derives from a human donor who was either an allogeneic HSCT recipient or a stem cell or donor lymphocyte infusion donor (not recorded which). It is not recorded whose cells these are; they may come from a transplant donor. The specimen sequenced was blood, either unsorted or a sorted T cell fraction (not recorded which). The chain joins TRBV7-9 to TRBJ1-6; D is unclear. CDR3 loop: CASSSLADTNSPLHF. The CDR3 nucleotides read TGTGCCAGCAGCTCCCTGGCCGACACAAATTCACCCCTCCACTTT. Based on the CDR3 plus reference TRBV7-9 and TRBJ1-6, the full variable domain is DTGVSQNPRHKITKRGQNVTFRCDPISEHNRLYWYRQTLGQGPEFLTYFQNEAQLEKSRLLSDRFSAERPKGSFSTLEIQRTEQGDSAMYLCASSSLADTNSPLHFGNGTRLTVT.